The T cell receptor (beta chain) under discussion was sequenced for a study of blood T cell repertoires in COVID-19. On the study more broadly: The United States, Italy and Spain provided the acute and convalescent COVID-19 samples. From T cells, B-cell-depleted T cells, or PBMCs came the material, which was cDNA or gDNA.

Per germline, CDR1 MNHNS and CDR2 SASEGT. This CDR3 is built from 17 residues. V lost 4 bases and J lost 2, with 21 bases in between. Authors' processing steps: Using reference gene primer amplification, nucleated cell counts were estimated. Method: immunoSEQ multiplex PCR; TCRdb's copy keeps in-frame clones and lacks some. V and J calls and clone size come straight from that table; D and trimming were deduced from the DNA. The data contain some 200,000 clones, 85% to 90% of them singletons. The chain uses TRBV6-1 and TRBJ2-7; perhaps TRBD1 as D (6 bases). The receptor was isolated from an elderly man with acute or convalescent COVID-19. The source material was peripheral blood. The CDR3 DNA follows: TGTGCCAGCAGTGGCTTCGAACAGGGTCCTGCCACCTACGAGCAGTACTTC. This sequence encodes CASSGFEQGPATYEQYF.